This T cell receptor (beta chain) was retrieved from a study of neurological immune-mediated disorders. Looked up from germline, CDR1 is SNHLY and CDR2 is FYNNEI. The CDR3 is 15 amino acids. V lost 6 bases, J lost 1 base, and 7 bases stayed unmatched. For the unsorted libraries, 2 million PBMCs stored at -80 C served as input. At least ten counts were recorded for this clonotype. TCRdb fed the 5' RACE reads into MiXCR, producing one record per CDR3 protein. In the table there are tens of thousands of distinct CDR3 sequences, about an eighth of which are singletons. This chain joins TRBV2 and TRBJ1-1; 8 nucleotides agree with TRBD1. The sequence came from a man in his sixties in good health. Sequencing was carried out using PBMCs. The CDR3 DNA follows: TGTGCCAGCAGGGTTACAGGGGGAACGAACACTGAAGCTTTCTTT. Translated: CASRVTGGTNTEAFF.